The 2 T cell receptor beta chains presented below share a single source sample, sequenced in a study of blood T cell repertoires in COVID-19. Repertoires were generated with immunoSEQ multiplex PCR, while TCRdb's copy carries only in-frame clones and drops some. The profile shows about 250,000 clones, over 70% of them singletons. What was sequenced was peripheral blood. The receptors stem from a man aged 40-49 years with active or convalescent COVID-19.

Concerning this clone: Other DNA sequences in the sample encode the same CDR3. The chain has TRBV7-9 and TRBJ1-5, with D possibly being TRBD1 (5 bases). V gave up 1 base and J gave up 7 bases, with 5 bases separating them. The CDR3 loop spans 12 amino acids. Germline assignment: CDR1 SEHNR and CDR2 FQNEAQ (reference sequence). Written as DNA, the CDR3 is TGTGCCAGCAGCTTAGGGGGCCAGCCCCAGCATTTT. Translation: CASSLGGQPQHF.

This clone was counted a few times. The gene calls are TRBV2 and TRBJ1-5; 10 bases are shared with TRBD1. The trim removed 6 bases at V and 5 bases at J, leaving 10 bases unmatched. Germline values: CDR1 SNHLY, CDR2 FYNNEI. The CDR3 runs 16 residues. The chain's CDR3 is CASSVGLTGGYQPQHF. CDR3 nucleotide sequence: TGTGCCAGCAGCGTGGGACTGACAGGGGGCTATCAGCCCCAGCATTTT.